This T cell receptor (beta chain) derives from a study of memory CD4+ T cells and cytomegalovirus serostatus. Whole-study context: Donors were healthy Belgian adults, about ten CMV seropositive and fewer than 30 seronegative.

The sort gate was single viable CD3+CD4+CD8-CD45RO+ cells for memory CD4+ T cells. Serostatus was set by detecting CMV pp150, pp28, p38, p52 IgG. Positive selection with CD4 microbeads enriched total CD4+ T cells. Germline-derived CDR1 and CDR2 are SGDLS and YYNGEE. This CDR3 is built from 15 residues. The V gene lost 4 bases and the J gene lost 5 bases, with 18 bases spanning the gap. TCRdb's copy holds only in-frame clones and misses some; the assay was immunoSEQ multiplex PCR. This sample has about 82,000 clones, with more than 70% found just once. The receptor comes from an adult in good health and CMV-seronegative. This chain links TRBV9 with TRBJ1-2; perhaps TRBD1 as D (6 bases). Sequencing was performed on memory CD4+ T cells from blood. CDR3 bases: TGTGCCAGCAGCTATGACGCCGGGGGGGCTTATGGCTACACCTTC. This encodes CASSYDAGGAYGYTF.